The 25 T cell receptor beta chains given below trace back to one sample, sequenced in a study of T cells in Graves' hyperthyroidism and ophthalmopathy. Regions amplified from RNA transcripts were the TCR beta CDR3 regions. The HTBI set primed first-round TCR CDR3 RT-PCR. TCRdb reanalysed the multiplex PCR reads using MiXCR and keeps one entry per CDR3 protein. The sample consists of around 300,000 distinct CDR3 sequences, roughly an eighth of them appearing once. Sequencing was done on a sample of blood. All receptors derive from a woman in her thirties or forties with Graves' hyperthyroidism.

There are a few counts of this clonotype. V usage is TRBV20-1 and J usage is TRBJ2-3, with D possibly TRBD2 on 6 matching bases. V was pared by 2 bases and J by 3 bases, with 9 bases between. The CDR3 runs 13 residues. Germline V gene sequence: CDR1 DFQATT, CDR2 SNEGSKA (reference sequence). The CDR3 DNA is TGCAGTGCTAGACGTAGCGGTACAGATACGCAGTATTTT. It specifies CSARRSGTDTQYF.

This clonotype appeared a few times. V is TRBV19 and J is TRBJ2-3, with TRBD1 identical over 7 bases. CDR1 and CDR2 (germline): LNHDA, SQIVND (reference sequence). V lost 4 bases and J lost 0; bases outside the gene matches: 4. The CDR3 contains 15 residues. CDR3 bases: TGTGCCAGTAGTACGACAGGGCTTAGCACAGATACGCAGTATTTT. Protein sequence: CASSTTGLSTDTQYF. The whole variable domain, filled in from reference TRBV19 and TRBJ2-3, reads DGGITQSPKYLFRKEGQNVTLSCEQNLNHDAMYWYRQDPGQGLRLIYYSQIVNDFQKGDIAEGYSVSREKKESFPLTVTSAQKNPTAFYLCASSTTGLSTDTQYFGPGTRLTVL.

The rearrangement uses TRBV7-9 and TRBJ1-2, with a possible D match to TRBD1 (5 bases). With 5 bases removed from V and 5 bases from J, the gap between germline ends came to 21 bases. Looked up from germline, CDR1 is SEHNR and CDR2 is FQNEAQ (reference sequence). The CDR3 totals 16 residues. The CDR3 sequence is CASSPPGRLGLYGYTF. The CDR3 bases are TGTGCCAGCAGCCCCCCAGGCAGGCTGGGACTTTATGGCTACACCTTC.

This clonotype has ten or more counts. The chain links TRBV2 to TRBJ1-2; weak D call: TRBD1 (6 bases). The CDR3 consists of 15 residues. V lost 8 bases and J 4 bases, leaving 20 bases between the germline ends. Germline loops: CDR1 SNHLY, CDR2 FYNNEI. CDR3 in amino acids: CASGTAQGFSYGYTF. The CDR3 region has the DNA TGTGCCAGCGGAACCGCTCAGGGGTTCAGCTATGGCTACACCTTC. Drawing the rest from reference TRBV2 and TRBJ1-2, the complete variable domain is EPEVTQTPSHQVTQMGQEVILRCVPISNHLYFYWYRQILGQKVEFLVSFYNNEISEKSEIFDDQFSVERPDGSNFTLKIRSTKLEDSAMYFCASGTAQGFSYGYTFGSGTRLTVV.

This clonotype was recorded many times. V and J are TRBV20-1 and TRBJ2-7; weak D call: TRBD1 (5 bases). The CDR3 loop spans 14 amino acids. V gave up 5 bases and J gave up 3 bases, with 17 bases separating them. CDR1 DFQATT and CDR2 SNEGSKA come from the germline V gene (reference sequence). The DNA of the CDR3 is TGCAGTGCTGTACCCCCTGTAGGGGACTACGAGCAGTACTTC. Residues: CSAVPPVGDYEQYF.

Ten or more counts support this clonotype. V and J are TRBV7-9 and TRBJ1-1; D is unresolved. This CDR3 contains 15 residues. CDR1 is SEHNR, CDR2 FQNEAQ, per germline (reference sequence). The V end was cut by 3 bases, the J end by 0 bases, with 11 bases between. Here the CDR3 reads CASSLYGDLNTEAFF. DNA for the CDR3: TGTGCCAGCAGCTTGTACGGGGATTTGAACACTGAAGCTTTCTTT.

This clonotype was observed many times. The chain is built from TRBV28 and TRBJ1-1; TRBD1 might be the D (5 bases). The CDR3 totals 13 residues. Trimming cost V 2 bases and J 3 bases, with 7 bases left between them. The germline V gene encodes CDR1 MDHEN and CDR2 SYDVKM. CDR3: CASSLPGYTEAFF. CDR3 sequence (DNA): TGTGCCAGCAGTTTACCAGGGTACACTGAAGCTTTCTTT.

For this clonotype: This clone may be a read error of a much larger clone one base away. The chain recombines TRBV6-1 with TRBJ2-1; maybe TRBD2 (5 bases). CDR3 size: 16 residues. Germline V gene sequence: CDR1 MNHNS, CDR2 SASEGT. CDR3 coding DNA: TGTGCCAGCAGTGAATATGAGGCGGGCTACTACAGTGAGCAGTTCTTC. Protein sequence: CASSEYEAGYYSEQFF.

The sample holds many counts of this clonotype. The chain combines TRBV7-9 with TRBJ2-1; tentatively, D is TRBD2 (5 bases). V lost 10 bases and J 10 bases, leaving 11 bases between the germline ends. Germline CDR1 and CDR2: SEHNR and FQNEAQ (reference sequence). The CDR3 runs to 10 residues. In nucleotides, the CDR3 is TGTGCCACCGAGGGTGGGGAGCAGTTCTTC. Translated, it gives CATEGGEQFF.

This clonotype was counted many times. The chain uses TRBV10-3 and TRBJ2-5, with D tentatively TRBD1 (6 bases). CDR1 and CDR2 (germline): ENHRY, SYGVKD. Between the trimmed V and J ends, which lost 3 bases and 1 base, there was a span of 12 bases. The CDR3 runs 15 residues. The CDR3 nucleotides are TGTGCCATCAGTGAAGGGGGTACCGGCCAAGAGACCCAGTACTTC. Residues: CAISEGGTGQETQYF.

This clonotype was found many times. The genes are TRBV7-2 and TRBJ1-1; no firm D call. CDR3 length equals 15 residues. V was shortened by 5 bases and J by 2 bases, with 15 bases between the two germline ends. Germline lookup yields CDR1 SGHTA and CDR2 FQGNSA. CDR3: CASSNDGVPNTEAFF. For the CDR3, the DNA is TGTGCCAGCAGCAACGACGGGGTCCCAAACACTGAAGCTTTCTTT.

This clonotype was counted at least ten times. V and J are TRBV20-1 and TRBJ2-5, with unresolved D. The CDR3 has 14 residues. Looked up from germline, CDR1 is DFQATT and CDR2 is SNEGSKA (reference sequence). The germline V and J ends were trimmed by 0 bases and 1 base, with 9 bases remaining between them. Written as DNA, the CDR3 is TGCAGTGCTAGAGATTGGACGCTCCAAGAGACCCAGTACTTC. It is translated as CSARDWTLQETQYF.

This chain joins TRBV5-1 and TRBJ2-7; D unclear. CDR1 is SGHRS, CDR2 YFSETQ, per germline. V was cut by 2 bases and J by 0 bases, with 12 bases left in between. This CDR3 has 15 amino acids. The CDR3 is CASSLDGGSSYEQYF. In DNA, the CDR3 is TGCGCCAGCAGCTTAGATGGTGGCTCCTCCTACGAGCAGTACTTC.

V is TRBV19 and J is TRBJ2-7, with D maybe TRBD2 (5 bases). Trimming took off 5 bases at V and 1 base at J, with 12 bases between the two ends. Germline CDR1 is LNHDA and CDR2 is SQIVND (reference sequence). The CDR3 spans 14 residues. CDR3 bases: TGTGCCAGTAGTGGCGGGTTCTGGTCCTACGAGCAGTACTTC. It is translated as CASSGGFWSYEQYF. Based on the CDR3 plus reference TRBV19 and TRBJ2-7, the full variable domain is DGGITQSPKYLFRKEGQNVTLSCEQNLNHDAMYWYRQDPGQGLRLIYYSQIVNDFQKGDIAEGYSVSREKKESFPLTVTSAQKNPTAFYLCASSGGFWSYEQYFGPGTRLTVT.

Many counts were recorded for this clonotype. This chain links TRBV7-9 with TRBJ2-1, with TRBD2 matching 11 bases. CDR1 and CDR2 (germline): SEHNR, FQNEAQ (reference sequence). CDR3 length: 14 residues. The ends lost 5 bases at V and 9 bases at J; junction bases unmatched: 6. The CDR3 loop reads CASSLTSGSFEQFF. Written as DNA, the CDR3 is TGTGCCAGCAGCCTTACTAGCGGGAGTTTTGAGCAGTTCTTC.

This clonotype was recorded many times. The chain uses TRBV27 and TRBJ2-4; 7 bases line up with TRBD1. Germline trimming cut 4 bases from V and 2 bases from J; bases unmatched to any gene: 8. CDR3 length: 16 residues. CDR1 is MNHEY and CDR2 is SMNVEV in the germline V gene (reference sequence). This CDR3 reads CASSSPGQKSKNIQYF. For the CDR3, the DNA is TGTGCCAGCAGTTCACCGGGACAGAAGTCCAAAAACATTCAGTACTTC.

The chain joins TRBV27 to TRBJ2-5; D ambiguous. Germline V CDR1 and CDR2: MNHEY, SMNVEV (reference sequence). Trimming took 5 bases from V and 5 from J, leaving 15 bases between them. The length of the CDR3 is 14 residues. CDR3 coding DNA: TGTGCCAGCAGTGGTATGCCTCCACGGGAGACCCAGTACTTC. Encoded protein: CASSGMPPRETQYF.

In its sample, this clonotype was seen many times. This chain uses TRBV9 with TRBJ1-2; TRBD1 agrees at 8 bases. The germline V gene has CDR1 SGDLS and CDR2 YYNGEE. The CDR3 extends over 15 amino acids. The ends lost 2 bases at V and 4 bases at J; junction bases unmatched: 7. Here the CDR3 reads CASSVSAGGGYGYTF. Here the CDR3 DNA reads TGTGCCAGCAGCGTCTCGGCAGGGGGCGGCTATGGCTACACCTTC.

This rearrangement joins TRBV19 to TRBJ2-2; 8 bases are shared with TRBD1. Germline V gene sequence: CDR1 LNHDA, CDR2 SQIVND (reference sequence). The CDR3 is made up of 14 amino acids. Trimming took 5 bases from V and 6 from J; bases not matched to a gene: 5. The CDR3 loop reads CASSDRGGPGELFF. The DNA for the CDR3 is TGTGCCAGTAGTGACAGGGGAGGTCCCGGGGAGCTGTTTTTT.

This clonotype was counted many times. The rearrangement links TRBV10-3 to TRBJ1-5; no clear D gene. Trimming cost V 9 bases and J 1 base, with 10 bases left between them. In germline, CDR1 is ENHRY, CDR2 SYGVKD. The length of the CDR3 is 13 residues. CDR3 residues: CAISPESNQPQHF. CDR3 DNA sequence: TGTGCCATATCCCCGGAAAGCAATCAGCCCCAGCATTTT.

This clonotype showed up many times. The rearrangement links TRBV19 to TRBJ1-2, with D hard to call. Between the trimmed V and J ends, which lost 5 bases and 2 bases, there was a span of 12 bases. Per germline, CDR1 LNHDA and CDR2 SQIVND (reference sequence). This CDR3 comprises 14 residues. The CDR3 sequence: CASSQVNPNYGYTF. Here the CDR3 DNA reads TGTGCCAGTAGTCAAGTGAACCCCAACTATGGCTACACCTTC.

This clonotype was detected ten times or more. The V call is TRBV7-2, the J call TRBJ2-1; possibly TRBD2 for D (5 bases). Germline V lookup: CDR1 SGHTA, CDR2 FQGNSA. Trimming stripped 7 bases from V and 8 bases from J, with 24 bases between. This CDR3 is 16 amino acids long. CDR3 sequence reads: CASNSDAVLAFDEQFF. In DNA form, the CDR3 reads TGTGCCAGCAACTCAGATGCCGTGCTAGCTTTCGATGAGCAGTTCTTC.

The chain couples TRBV19 to TRBJ1-5; maybe TRBD1 (5 bases). V was cut by 6 bases and J by 7 bases, with 13 bases left in between. The germline CDR1 and CDR2 sequences are LNHDA and SQIVND (reference sequence). CDR3 length: 13 amino acids. The CDR3 coding sequence is TGTGCCAGTAGAAGGGGCGAGGTCCAGCCCCAGCATTTT. Encoded protein: CASRRGEVQPQHF.

This clonotype was counted many times. The chain employs TRBV6-2 or TRBV6-3 and TRBJ2-5, with TRBD1 identical over 9 bases. The CDR3 consists of 15 residues. Looked up from germline, CDR1 is MNHEY and CDR2 is SVGEGT. V lost 6 bases and J lost 4; bases outside the gene matches: 9. CDR3 in amino acids: CASSRDRAPLETQYF. CDR3 nucleotides: TGTGCCAGCAGCCGGGACAGGGCGCCGTTAGAGACCCAGTACTTC.

This clonotype was seen ten or more times. The genes are TRBV6-1 and TRBJ1-5; D gene unclear. V was cut by 6 bases and J by 5 bases, with 14 bases left in between. The germline V gene encodes CDR1 MNHNS and CDR2 SASEGT. CDR3 length equals 14 residues. Written as DNA, the CDR3 is TGTGCCAGCAGACCCCGGGAGGGATATCAGCCCCAGCATTTT. Residues: CASRPREGYQPQHF.